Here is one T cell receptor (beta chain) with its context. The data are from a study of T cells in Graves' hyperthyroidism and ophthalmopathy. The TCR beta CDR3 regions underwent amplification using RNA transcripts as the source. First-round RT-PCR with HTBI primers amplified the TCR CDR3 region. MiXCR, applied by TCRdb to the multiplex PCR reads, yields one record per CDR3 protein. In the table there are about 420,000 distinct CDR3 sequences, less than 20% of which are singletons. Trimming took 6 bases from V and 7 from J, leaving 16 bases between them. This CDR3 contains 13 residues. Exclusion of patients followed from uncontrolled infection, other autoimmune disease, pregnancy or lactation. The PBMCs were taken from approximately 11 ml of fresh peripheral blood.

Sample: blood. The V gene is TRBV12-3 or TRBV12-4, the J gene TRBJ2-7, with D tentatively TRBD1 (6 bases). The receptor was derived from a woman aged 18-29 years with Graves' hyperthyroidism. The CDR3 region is CASSGAGAKEQYF. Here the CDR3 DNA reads TGTGCCAGCAGCGGGGCAGGGGCAAAGGAGCAGTACTTC.